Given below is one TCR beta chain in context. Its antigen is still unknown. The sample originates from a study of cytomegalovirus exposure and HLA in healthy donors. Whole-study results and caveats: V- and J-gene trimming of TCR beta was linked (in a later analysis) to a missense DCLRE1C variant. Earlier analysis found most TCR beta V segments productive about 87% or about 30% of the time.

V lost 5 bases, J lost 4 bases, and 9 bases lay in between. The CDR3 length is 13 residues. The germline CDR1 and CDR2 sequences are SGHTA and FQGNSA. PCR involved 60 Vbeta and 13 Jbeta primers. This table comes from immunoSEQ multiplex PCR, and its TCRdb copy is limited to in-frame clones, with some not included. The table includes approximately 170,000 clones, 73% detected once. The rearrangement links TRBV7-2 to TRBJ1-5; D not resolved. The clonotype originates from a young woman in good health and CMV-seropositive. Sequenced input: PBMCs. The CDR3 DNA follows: TGTGCCAGCAGCCGAGGGCTAAATCAGCCCCAGCATTTT. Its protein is CASSRGLNQPQHF.